The 22 T cell receptor beta chains listed next were all sequenced from one sample in a study of cytomegalovirus exposure and HLA in healthy donors. PCR primers comprised 60 Vbeta and 13 Jbeta primers. The data were produced by immunoSEQ multiplex PCR, yet TCRdb's version contains in-frame clones alone and is incomplete. The table shows roughly 160,000 clones, with 70% to 90% occurring only once. The sample consisted of PBMCs. The receptors were sampled from a man younger than 35 in good health and CMV-seropositive.

The chain uses TRBV5-5 and TRBJ1-2; tentative D call: TRBD1 (6 bases). With 0 bases removed from V and 8 bases from J, the gap between germline ends came to 11 bases. Germline CDR1 is SGHKS and CDR2 is YYEKEE (reference sequence). The CDR3 has 13 amino acids. DNA of the CDR3: TGTGCCAGCAGCTTGGACAGGGCATACGGCTACACCTTC. Encoded protein: CASSLDRAYGYTF.

This clone was detected once. This chain joins TRBV6-1 and TRBJ2-1; 9 positions match TRBD1. In germline, CDR1 is MNHNS, CDR2 SASEGT. This CDR3 spans 15 amino acids. Trimming at V came to 4 bases and at J to 2 bases, leaving 3 bases not matched to a gene. DNA for the CDR3: TGTGCCAGCAGTGGCCGACAGGGGGCCTACAATGAGCAGTTCTTC. It is translated as CASSGRQGAYNEQFF.

The chain links TRBV10-2 to TRBJ1-5, with D tentatively TRBD1 (5 bases). CDR3 size: 14 residues. Germline V gene data show CDR1 as WSHSY and CDR2 as SAAADI. Trimming cost V 5 bases and J 2 bases, with 10 bases left between them. The CDR3 sequence: CASSQGWGNQPQHF. Here the CDR3 DNA reads TGCGCCAGCAGTCAGGGTTGGGGCAATCAGCCCCAGCATTTT.

The chain links TRBV19 to TRBJ1-2; perhaps TRBD1 as D (6 bases). CDR1 is LNHDA and CDR2 is SQIVND in the germline V gene (reference sequence). This CDR3 contains 14 residues. The germline V and J ends were trimmed by 4 bases and 3 bases, with 12 bases remaining between them. CDR3 bases: TGTGCCAGTAGTACGCCTCGGACAGACTATGGCTACACCTTC. The encoded protein is CASSTPRTDYGYTF.

The rearrangement joins TRBV19 to TRBJ2-1, with D hard to call. This CDR3 contains 11 residues. Deletions cut 3 bases from V and 9 bases from J, with 6 bases between. The germline CDR1 and CDR2 sequences are LNHDA and SQIVND (reference sequence). In DNA, the CDR3 is TGTGCCAGTAGTATTTTCAGTGAGCAGTTCTTC. Translated, it gives CASSIFSEQFF.

The genes are TRBV9 and TRBJ2-5; 9 bases agree with TRBD2. The germline V gene has CDR1 SGDLS and CDR2 YYNGEE. This CDR3 is built from 15 residues. The V segment lost 3 bases and the J segment 10 bases; nucleotides outside the gene matches: 13. The CDR3 here is CASSEAGGPPDNQYF. CDR3 sequence (DNA): TGTGCCAGCAGCGAAGCGGGGGGCCCCCCCGATAACCAGTACTTC.

The rearrangement links TRBV29-1 to TRBJ1-2; unclear D gene. V was pared by 3 bases and J by 4 bases, with 9 bases between. The length of the CDR3 is 12 residues. Looked up from germline, CDR1 is SQVTM and CDR2 is ANQGSEA. The chain's CDR3 is CSVDKLFYGYTF. The DNA of the CDR3 is TGCAGCGTTGACAAACTCTTCTATGGCTACACCTTC. The whole variable domain, filled in from reference TRBV29-1 and TRBJ1-2, reads SAVISQKPSRDICQRGTSLTIQCQVDSQVTMMFWYRQQPGQSLTLIATANQGSEATYESGFVIDKFPISRPNLTFSTLTVSNMSPEDSSIYLCSVDKLFYGYTFGSGTRLTVV.

The V call is TRBV9, the J call TRBJ2-3; 8 bases fit TRBD1. Unmatched junction bases numbered 6, after V lost 5 bases and J lost 4 bases. Per germline, CDR1 SGDLS and CDR2 YYNGEE. The CDR3 is 14 residues long. CDR3 nucleotide sequence: TGTGCCAGCAGTGAACAGGGGGAGGCAGATACGCAGTATTTT. Its protein product is CASSEQGEADTQYF.

The V call is TRBV6-1, the J call TRBJ2-3; perhaps TRBD1 as D (6 bases). Trimming took 8 bases from V and 7 from J, leaving 19 bases between them. Germline-derived CDR1 and CDR2 are MNHNS and SASEGT. The CDR3 loop spans 14 amino acids. CDR3 coding DNA: TGTGCCAGCGGGGGCGGCAGCCGGCCGAATACGCAGTATTTT. Translation gives CASGGGSRPNTQYF.

The chain uses TRBV2 and TRBJ1-2; 7 bases map to TRBD1. V dropped 6 bases and J dropped 4; count of bases not matched to a gene: 8. The CDR3 length is 14 residues. Germline V gene data show CDR1 as SNHLY and CDR2 as FYNNEI. CDR3 coding DNA: TGTGCCAGCAGGGAGACAGGGATGTCCTATGGCTACACCTTC. It translates to CASRETGMSYGYTF.

This clone was observed once. The rearrangement links TRBV13 to TRBJ2-7; TRBD1 matches at 11 bases. J gave up 3 bases and V 4 bases, and 5 bases lay outside the gene matches. The germline gives CDR1 PRHDT, CDR2 FYEKMQ (reference sequence). This CDR3 has 15 amino acids. In nucleotides, the CDR3 is TGTGCCAGCAGCTGGGGGACAGGGGGTAACTACGAGCAGTACTTC. It specifies CASSWGTGGNYEQYF.

The chain links TRBV5-1 to TRBJ1-2; D is possibly TRBD1 (6 bases). Germline V gene data show CDR1 as SGHRS and CDR2 as YFSETQ. The CDR3 is made up of 17 amino acids. Trimming cost V 1 base and J 0 bases, with 16 bases left between them. CDR3 sequence: CASSLSPTPGANYGYTF. The CDR3 DNA reads as TGCGCCAGCAGCTTGAGCCCCACGCCAGGGGCTAACTATGGCTACACCTTC.

The chain recombines TRBV11-2 with TRBJ2-7; 7 positions agree with TRBD2. Germline assignment: CDR1 SGHAT and CDR2 FQNNGV. Trimming cost V 2 bases and J 5 bases; bases outside gene matches: 12. The CDR3 contains 16 residues. The CDR3 protein is CASSLWAGLSNHEQYF. In DNA, the CDR3 is TGTGCCAGCAGCTTATGGGCGGGACTAAGTAACCACGAGCAGTACTTC.

Worth noting for this clone: Mismatch with germline at one junction end may stem from a read error. The gene calls are TRBV15 and TRBJ2-3; 7 bases fit TRBD2. The germline gives CDR1 LNHNV, CDR2 YYDKDF (reference sequence). This CDR3 has 16 amino acids. CDR3 amino acids: CAASRDHAGVTDTQYF. CDR3 nucleotides: TGTGCCGCCAGCAGAGATCACGCGGGGGTCACAGATACGCAGTATTTT.

The chain links TRBV5-8 to TRBJ2-3; TRBD2 agrees at 8 bases. Trimming cost V 0 bases and J 3 bases; bases outside gene matches: 3. Looked up from germline, CDR1 is SGHTS and CDR2 is YDEGEE. CDR3 size: 15 residues. CDR3 in DNA: TGTGCCAGCAGCTTGGGCAGCGGGGGAACAGATACGCAGTATTTT. Residues: CASSLGSGGTDTQYF.

V and J are TRBV5-8 and TRBJ2-3; D possibly corresponds to TRBD2 (6 bases). This CDR3 has 17 residues. The germline V and J ends were trimmed by 4 bases and 1 base, with 19 bases remaining between them. The V gene's germline CDR1 is SGHTS and CDR2 YDEGEE. This CDR3 reads CASSLARDSRGTDTQYF. CDR3 DNA sequence: TGTGCCAGCAGCCTTGCAAGGGACTCCCGAGGCACAGATACGCAGTATTTT.

The rearrangement joins TRBV5-6 to TRBJ2-1; 8 bases fit TRBD2. The CDR3 spans 16 residues. V was clipped by 5 bases and J by 13 bases; unmatched bases: 20. CDR1 is SGHDT, CDR2 YYEEEE, per germline. The CDR3 loop reads CASSFSGVPERGHQFF. The CDR3, as DNA: TGTGCCAGCAGTTTTTCAGGGGTTCCTGAGCGGGGGCACCAGTTCTTC.

The V call is TRBV6-1, the J call TRBJ1-1; TRBD1 matches 9 bases. V was clipped by 5 bases and J by 2 bases; unmatched bases: 6. The length of the CDR3 is 15 residues. Germline V lookup: CDR1 MNHNS, CDR2 SASEGT. Here the CDR3 reads CASSPRTGVNTEAFF. CDR3 sequence (DNA): TGTGCCAGCAGTCCTAGGACAGGGGTTAACACTGAAGCTTTCTTT.

This clone turned up a few times. The chain joins TRBV5-1 to TRBJ1-4, with 7 bases that match TRBD1. Germline loops: CDR1 SGHRS, CDR2 YFSETQ. CDR3 length: 14 residues. V was clipped by 2 bases and J by 7 bases; unmatched bases: 5. The CDR3 DNA sequence: TGCGCCAGCAGCTTTACAGGGGAAGGTGAAAAACTGTTTTTT. Translating gives CASSFTGEGEKLFF.

The rearrangement joins TRBV29-1 to TRBJ1-2; 8 bases align to TRBD1. CDR1 SQVTM and CDR2 ANQGSEA come from the germline V gene. Trimming took 4 bases from V and 8 from J; bases not matched to a gene: 9. The CDR3 has 13 amino acids. CDR3 sequence reads: CSVVTPTGVGYTF. DNA of the CDR3: TGCAGCGTTGTCACTCCGACAGGGGTAGGCTACACCTTC. Complete variable domain (other parts from reference TRBV29-1 and TRBJ1-2): SAVISQKPSRDICQRGTSLTIQCQVDSQVTMMFWYRQQPGQSLTLIATANQGSEATYESGFVIDKFPISRPNLTFSTLTVSNMSPEDSSIYLCSVVTPTGVGYTFGSGTRLTVV.

This clone was detected many times. J is TRBJ2-6 and V is TRBV21-1; the table calls TRBD1, which could not be checked here. TRBV21-1 is a known pseudogene. The CDR3 is made up of 13 amino acids. The CDR3 DNA follows: TGTGCCAGCACAGGTTCTGGGGCCAACGTCCTGACTTTC. Its translation: CASTGSGANVLTF.

The CDR3 spells CASSQEPSGGVEQFF. CDR3 DNA sequence: TGCGCCAGCAGCCAAGAGCCTAGCGGGGGGGTTGAGCAGTTCTTC. The chain uses TRBV4-1 and TRBJ2-1; 12 positions match TRBD2. J was trimmed by 9 bases and V by 0 bases; bases with no gene match: 3. CDR1 is MGHRA, CDR2 YSYEKL, per germline. The CDR3 sequence is 15 residues long.